These 23 T cell receptor beta chains share one sample of origin, sequenced in a study of shared clonotypes between healthy human individuals. Data came from immunoSEQ multiplex PCR; TCRdb stores just in-frame clones and leaves some out. The sample contains hundreds of thousands of clones, about 82% of which appear only once. The sequenced material came from PBMCs. The receptors stem from a middle-aged woman in good health. Some clones in this sample may be carry-over from other donors' samples.

This clone has just a few counts. The V gene is TRBV18, the J gene TRBJ2-2, with 7 positions matching TRBD2. Germline CDR1 reads KGHSH; CDR2 reads LQKENI. This CDR3 region has 14 residues. The ends lost 4 bases at V and 7 bases at J; junction bases unmatched: 6. The CDR3 reads CASSRDYQVGELFF. DNA of the CDR3: TGTGCCAGCTCACGGGACTACCAGGTCGGGGAGCTGTTTTTT. Based on the CDR3 plus reference TRBV18 and TRBJ2-2, the full variable domain is NAGVMQNPRHLVRRRGQEARLRCSPMKGHSHVYWYRQLPEEGLKFMVYLQKENIIDESGMPKERFSAEFPKEGPSILRIQQVVRGDSAAYFCASSRDYQVGELFFGEGSRLTVL.

The chain employs TRBV7-2 and TRBJ2-3, with no clear D. There are 15 residues in the CDR3. The germline V gene has CDR1 SGHTA and CDR2 FQGNSA. The germline V and J ends were trimmed by 3 bases and 0 bases, with 10 bases remaining between them. CDR3 region: CASSLVESSTDTQYF. The CDR3 DNA sequence: TGTGCCAGCAGCTTGGTGGAGTCTAGCACAGATACGCAGTATTTT.

The chain uses TRBV20-1 and TRBJ2-1; 7 bases line up with TRBD1. The CDR3 spans 11 residues. Losses at the gene ends were 8 bases for V and 5 bases for J; bases not matched to a gene: 3. The germline gives CDR1 DFQATT, CDR2 SNEGSKA (reference sequence). The CDR3 DNA follows: TGCAGTCCGGGGACAGACAATGAGCAGTTCTTC. It translates to CSPGTDNEQFF.

This chain connects TRBV28 to TRBJ2-1; 16 bases line up with TRBD2. Germline values: CDR1 MDHEN, CDR2 SYDVKM. With V trimmed by 7 bases and J by 4 bases, 10 bases remained unmatched. The CDR3 covers 18 residues. CDR3 in DNA: TGTGCCAGCACCCCCGGGACTAGCGGGAGGGAGGTGTACAATGAGCAGTTCTTC. As protein: CASTPGTSGREVYNEQFF.

This chain joins TRBV9 and TRBJ2-3; TRBD2 aligns across 10 bases. Per germline, CDR1 SGDLS and CDR2 YYNGEE. Trimming took 3 bases from V and 0 from J; bases not matched to a gene: 4. This CDR3 contains 16 residues. The CDR3 coding sequence is TGTGCCAGCAGCGCCTCTAGCGGGAGAAGCACAGATACGCAGTATTTT. This sequence encodes CASSASSGRSTDTQYF.

This chain links TRBV11-1 with TRBJ2-1, with D tentatively TRBD1 or TRBD2 (6 bases each). Looked up from germline, CDR1 is SGHAT and CDR2 is FQDESV (reference sequence). V lost 1 base and J lost 7, with 11 bases in between. The CDR3 has 14 amino acids. DNA of the CDR3: TGTGCCAGCAGCTTAGTTGGGGGGCGGAATGAGCAGTTCTTC. Translating it yields CASSLVGGRNEQFF.

Details on this clone: A junction boundary mismatches the germline segment, possibly from a read error. This chain uses TRBV7-9 with TRBJ2-7; TRBD2 agrees at 11 bases. The CDR3 is 14 residues long. Germline V CDR1 and CDR2: SEHNR, FQNEAQ (reference sequence). The CDR3 bases are TGTGCCAGCAGCCTAGCGGGAGGCGGCTACGAGCAGTACTTC. It is translated as CASSLAGGGYEQYF.

The chain is built from TRBV21-1 and TRBJ2-1; the table's D call, TRBD2, has no DNA check behind it. TRBV21-1 counts as a pseudogene. This CDR3 has 16 residues. CDR3 nucleotide sequence: TGTGCCAGCAGCAAAGCGGCCGGGAGCTCCTACAATGAGCAGTTCTTC. Amino acids: CASSKAAGSSYNEQFF.

CDR3 sequence: CASSYLDRVNTEAFF. In nucleotides, the CDR3 is TGTGCCAGCAGTTACCTGGACAGGGTAAACACTGAAGCTTTCTTT. The chain uses TRBV6-5 and TRBJ1-1; TRBD1 matches at 8 bases. There are 15 residues in the CDR3. Trimming removed 2 bases from V and 2 bases from J; junction bases left unmatched: 4. Germline V gene sequence: CDR1 MNHEY, CDR2 SVGAGI.

V usage is TRBV6-5 and J usage is TRBJ2-1; 7 bases agree with TRBD1. J gave up 0 bases and V 5 bases, and 4 bases lay outside the gene matches. This CDR3 is built from 15 residues. From germline, CDR1 is MNHEY and CDR2 SVGAGI. The CDR3 spells CASSRDSNSYNEQFF. The CDR3 nucleotides read TGTGCCAGCAGTAGGGACAGCAACTCCTACAATGAGCAGTTCTTC.

The V call is TRBV28, the J call TRBJ2-7, with 9 bases identical to TRBD1. Trimming took 6 bases from V and 4 from J; bases not matched to a gene: 10. CDR1 is MDHEN and CDR2 is SYDVKM in the germline V gene. The length of the CDR3 is 15 residues. The CDR3 DNA reads TGTGCCAGCAGCAGTATACAGGGGGCGGTTTACGAGCAGTACTTC. Amino acid sequence: CASSSIQGAVYEQYF.

By share, this clone ranks as medium-sized. Other DNA sequences of this sample code for an identical CDR3. This chain uses TRBV4-1 with TRBJ2-7; either TRBD1 or TRBD2 may supply D (5 bases each). CDR1 MGHRA and CDR2 YSYEKL come from the germline V gene. CDR3 length: 13 amino acids. Trimming removed 6 bases from V and 6 bases from J, with 15 bases in between. CDR3 protein: CASRRDLNSEQYF. DNA of the CDR3: TGCGCCAGCAGAAGGGACCTCAATTCCGAGCAGTACTTC.

The J gene is TRBJ1-4, the V gene TRBV28; D not resolved. Per the germline V gene, CDR1 is MDHEN and CDR2 is SYDVKM. The CDR3 extends over 14 amino acids. V gave up 1 base and J gave up 8 bases, with 11 bases separating them. DNA for the CDR3: TGTGCCAGCAGTTTATCTTCGGTGGGCGAAAAACTGTTTTTT. It codes for CASSLSSVGEKLFF.

The rearrangement joins TRBV28 to TRBJ2-7; D gene unclear. The CDR3 is made up of 12 amino acids. V lost 2 bases and J 4 bases, leaving 6 bases between the germline ends. Germline V CDR1 and CDR2: MDHEN, SYDVKM. DNA for the CDR3: TGTGCCAGCAGTTTAATGCGGTACGAGCAGTACTTC. This translates into CASSLMRYEQYF.

V and J are TRBV2 and TRBJ2-1, with 7 bases that match TRBD2. The CDR3 spans 15 residues. The germline V gene encodes CDR1 SNHLY and CDR2 FYNNEI. The V and J ends lost 4 bases and 9 bases, in that order; junction bases with no gene match: 12. The CDR3 DNA reads as TGTGCCAGCAGTGTCAGGGTGGCGGGAGACGGTGAGCAGTTCTTC. This sequence encodes CASSVRVAGDGEQFF.

Turning to this clone: Other DNA sequences in the sample encode the same CDR3. The chain carries TRBV18 and TRBJ2-3; TRBD2 matches at 15 bases. The trim removed 3 bases at V and 2 bases at J, leaving 3 bases unmatched. Germline lookup yields CDR1 KGHSH and CDR2 LQKENI. The CDR3 is 17 amino acids. Here the CDR3 reads CASSPGLAGGPTDTQYF. The CDR3 bases are TGTGCCAGCTCACCGGGACTAGCGGGAGGCCCCACAGATACGCAGTATTTT.

The rearrangement links TRBV28 to TRBJ1-5; the D gene is possibly TRBD1 (5 bases). V lost 4 bases, J lost 7 bases, and 17 bases lay in between. Germline CDR1 reads MDHEN; CDR2 reads SYDVKM. This CDR3 region has 15 residues. CDR3 sequence (DNA): TGTGCCAGCAGTTCAGGTGGCGCGGAGGGGCAGCCCCAGCATTTT. It codes for CASSSGGAEGQPQHF.

This chain links TRBV7-2 with TRBJ2-7; perhaps TRBD2 as D (7 bases). Germline CDR1 is SGHTA and CDR2 is FQGNSA. V lost 5 bases to trimming and J lost 5 bases, with 19 bases between them. There are 15 residues in the CDR3. CDR3 coding DNA: TGTGCCAGCAGCATAGGGGGGGCTAGAAGGGACGAGCAGTACTTC. This translates into CASSIGGARRDEQYF.

This clone came up many times. V is TRBV4-1 and J is TRBJ1-3; D gene ambiguous. This CDR3 contains 15 residues. The germline V gene has CDR1 MGHRA and CDR2 YSYEKL. The V gene lost 0 bases and the J gene lost 2 bases, with 8 bases spanning the gap. CDR3 sequence (DNA): TGCGCCAGCAGCCAAGACAGGCAGCCTGGAAACACCATATATTTT. Residues: CASSQDRQPGNTIYF.

In DNA, the CDR3 is TGTGCCAGCAGCGTAGCCCGGGACACCTCCATGAACACTGAAGCTTTCTTT. Translated: CASSVARDTSMNTEAFF. This chain links TRBV9 with TRBJ1-1; weak D call: TRBD1 (6 bases). Trimming stripped 0 bases from V and 0 bases from J, with 15 bases between. The length of the CDR3 is 17 residues. Looked up from germline, CDR1 is SGDLS and CDR2 is YYNGEE.

The rearrangement uses TRBV11-3 and TRBJ2-1; D remains ambiguous. The CDR3 spans 13 residues. The V end was cut by 0 bases, the J end by 2 bases, with 2 bases between. CDR1 and CDR2 from the germline V gene are SGHNT and YENEEA. This CDR3 is CASSLEPYNEQFF. CDR3 DNA: TGTGCCAGCAGCTTAGAACCCTACAATGAGCAGTTCTTC.

This clone has just one count. Distinct nucleotide sequences in the sample also encode this CDR3. CDR3 DNA: TGTGCCAGCAGCTTAGGGGGACAGGGCGGAGAGACCCAGTACTTC. Protein: CASSLGGQGGETQYF. The chain uses TRBV7-3 and TRBJ2-5; 9 nucleotides align to TRBD1. The CDR3 extends over 15 amino acids. V trimming: 2 bases; J trimming: 4 bases; junction bases outside the gene matches: 5. Germline CDR1 and CDR2: SGHTA and FQGTGA.

This clone was found once. The chain couples TRBV28 to TRBJ1-3; unclear D gene. Germline V CDR1 and CDR2: MDHEN, SYDVKM. This CDR3 is 14 amino acids long. Between the trimmed V and J ends, which lost 6 bases and 8 bases, there was a span of 17 bases. Here the CDR3 DNA reads TGTGCCAGCAGCCTTGATTCCTCGCGGCACACCATATATTTT. This codes for CASSLDSSRHTIYF.